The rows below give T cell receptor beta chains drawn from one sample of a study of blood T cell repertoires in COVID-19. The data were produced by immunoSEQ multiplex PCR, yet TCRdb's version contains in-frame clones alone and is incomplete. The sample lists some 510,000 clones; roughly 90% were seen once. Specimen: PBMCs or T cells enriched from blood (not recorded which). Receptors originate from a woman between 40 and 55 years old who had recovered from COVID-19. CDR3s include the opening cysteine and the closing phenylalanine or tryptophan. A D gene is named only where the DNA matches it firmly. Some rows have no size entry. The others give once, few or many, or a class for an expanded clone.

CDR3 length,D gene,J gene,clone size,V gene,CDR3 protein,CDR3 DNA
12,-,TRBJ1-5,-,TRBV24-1,CASQGGDQPQHF,TGTGCCTCACAGGGAGGGGATCAGCCCCAGCATTTT
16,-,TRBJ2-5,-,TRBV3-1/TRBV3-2,CASSQLGGAGQETQYF,TGTGCCAGCAGCCAATTAGGAGGAGCGGGCCAAGAGACCCAGTACTTC
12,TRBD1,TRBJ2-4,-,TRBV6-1,CATGQSENIQYF,TGTGCCACGGGACAGAGTGAAAACATTCAGTACTTC
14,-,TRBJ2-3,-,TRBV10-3,CAISERERSDTQYF,TGTGCCATCAGTGAGCGGGAGAGGTCAGATACGCAGTATTTT
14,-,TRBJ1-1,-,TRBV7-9,CASSLSDGNTEAFF,TGTGCCAGCAGCTTAAGCGATGGTAACACTGAAGCTTTCTTT
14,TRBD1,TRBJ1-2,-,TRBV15,CATSKQGENYGYTF,TGTGCCACCAGCAAACAGGGGGAAAACTATGGCTACACCTTC
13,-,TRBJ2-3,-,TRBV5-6,CASNLGATDTQYF,TGTGCCAGCAACCTGGGGGCGACAGATACGCAGTATTTT
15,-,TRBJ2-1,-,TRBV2,CASSWLQETYNEQFF,TGTGCCAGCAGTTGGCTTCAGGAAACCTACAATGAGCAGTTCTTC
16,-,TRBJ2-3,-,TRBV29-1,CSVVPSGSGGTDTQYF,TGCAGCGTTGTACCCTCCGGGAGTGGTGGCACAGATACGCAGTATTTT
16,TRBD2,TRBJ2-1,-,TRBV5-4,CASSLGGGASYNEQFF,TGTGCCAGCAGCCTAGGCGGGGGAGCGTCCTACAATGAGCAGTTCTTC
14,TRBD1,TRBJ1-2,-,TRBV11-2,CASSSSTGAYGYTF,TGTGCCAGCAGCTCTTCGACAGGGGCCTATGGCTACACCTTC
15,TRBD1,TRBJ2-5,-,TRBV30,CAWSVVAGGVETQYF,TGTGCCTGGAGTGTGGTGGCAGGGGGCGTAGAGACCCAGTACTTC
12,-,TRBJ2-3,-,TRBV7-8,CASSRDQGTQYF,TGTGCCAGCAGCCGGGATCAGGGTACGCAGTATTTT
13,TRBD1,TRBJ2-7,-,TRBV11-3,CASSPGTAYEQYF,TGTGCCAGCAGCCCAGGGACAGCCTACGAGCAGTACTTC
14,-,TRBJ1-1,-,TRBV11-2,CASSLGREHTEAFF,TGTGCCAGCAGCTTGGGCAGGGAACACACTGAAGCTTTCTTT
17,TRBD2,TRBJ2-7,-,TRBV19,CASRARLAGGLAYEQYF,TGTGCCAGTAGGGCGAGATTAGCGGGAGGGCTGGCCTACGAGCAGTACTTC
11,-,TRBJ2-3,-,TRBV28,CASTGADTQYF,TGTGCCAGCACGGGTGCAGATACGCAGTATTTT
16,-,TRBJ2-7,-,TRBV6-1,CASSDLGGPNSYEQYF,TGTGCCAGCAGTGACCTTGGCGGGCCGAACTCCTACGAGCAGTACTTC
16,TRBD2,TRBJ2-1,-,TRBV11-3,CASSSTSGSTYNEQFF,TGTGCCAGCAGCTCAACTAGCGGGAGCACCTACAATGAGCAGTTCTTC
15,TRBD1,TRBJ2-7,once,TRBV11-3,CASSRMGQGYYEQYF,TGTGCCAGCAGCCGGATGGGACAGGGATACTACGAGCAGTACTTC
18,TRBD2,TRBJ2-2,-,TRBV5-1,CASSLGTSGYWNTGELFF,TGCGCCAGCAGCTTGGGGACTAGCGGCTACTGGAACACCGGGGAGCTGTTTTTT
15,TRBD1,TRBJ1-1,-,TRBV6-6,CASTPPTGTDTEAFF,TGTGCCAGCACCCCCCCTACCGGGACAGACACTGAAGCTTTCTTT
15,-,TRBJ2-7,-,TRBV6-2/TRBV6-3,CASSYSIGQVYEQYF,TGTGCCAGCAGTTACTCGATCGGACAAGTCTACGAGCAGTACTTC
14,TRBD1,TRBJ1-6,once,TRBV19,CASSEQGARTPLHF,TGTGCCAGTAGCGAACAGGGGGCTAGGACACCCCTCCACTTT